These T cell receptor beta chains were read from a single sample in a study of OX40 agonist ivuxolimab in advanced cancers. Assay used: immunoSEQ multiplex PCR; TCRdb lists only in-frame clones, some missing. The sample has over 14,000 clones; approximately 80% are singletons. The material was CD4+ or CD8+ T cells sorted from blood, obtained in a trial of the OX40 agonist ivuxolimab. The receptors originated from an adult with an advanced solid tumor such as melanoma, head and neck, liver or kidney cancer. CDR3s leave out the opening cysteine and the closing phenylalanine or tryptophan. A clone size is listed for some rows: how often the clone was seen (once, few, many), or a class if it is expanded.

TRBJ2-2	TRBV11-2	.	ASSHGGAGELF
TRBJ1-2	TRBV6-5	.	ASSFYTGYGYT
TRBJ2-7	TRBV5-3	.	ASSVGGDEQY
TRBJ1-5	TRBV28	.	ASSPLSNQPQH
TRBJ2-2	TRBV30	once	AWSVVLGTGELF
TRBJ2-1	TRBV11-2	.	ASSPGGEQF
TRBJ1-5	TRBV5-1	.	ASSWEANQPQH
TRBJ2-1	TRBV28	once	ATDRQGAWYEQF
TRBJ2-3	TRBV27	few	ASSLWAPLASDTQY
TRBJ2-7	TRBV11-1	.	ASSNGPDELYEQY
TRBJ2-2	TRBV4-3	.	ASRGEHRGAV
TRBJ2-7	TRBV14	.	ASSQRGSYEQY
TRBJ2-7	TRBV2	.	ASSESVGQSYEQY
TRBJ2-2	TRBV11-2	.	ASSLEGPTGGELF
TRBJ2-1	TRBV7-9	few	ASSTQDSGTSYNEQF
TRBJ1-1	TRBV27	.	ASSLMSGGTEAF
TRBJ2-4	TRBV4-2	medium-sized	ASSQAGADIQY
TRBJ1-2	TRBV29-1	.	SVEGKEQGYT
TRBJ2-5	TRBV4-3	.	ASSQVAGVKETQY
TRBJ2-7	TRBV11-2	.	ASSLQREQY
TRBJ2-1	TRBV27	.	ASSLAEGHNEQF
TRBJ2-3	TRBV30	.	AYDAWTGGTDTQY
TRBJ2-3	TRBV11-2	.	ASSPDSSTDTQY
TRBJ2-7	TRBV19	.	ASSARTSGGEQY
TRBJ2-7	TRBV27	.	ASVPPSSYEQY
TRBJ2-2	TRBV15	.	ATPAGGDHYNTGELF
TRBJ1-5	TRBV4-1	.	ASSQDFANQPQH
TRBJ2-5	TRBV6-6	.	ASSYSPQETQY
TRBJ1-1	TRBV29-1	.	SVEDRGSMNTEAF
TRBJ1-6	TRBV6-5	once	ASSLGQGFRSPLH
TRBJ2-7	TRBV14	.	ASSQGGRGYEQY
TRBJ2-2	TRBV7-2	.	ASSLVAGGSVGELF
TRBJ1-2	TRBV19	.	ASSIDNGTGDYGYT
TRBJ2-3	TRBV11-2	once	ASSLSVGGTDTQY
TRBJ2-2	TRBV27	few	ASSIVRTSGTSKHRGAV
TRBJ2-7	TRBV11-2	.	ASSFLGQVYEQY
TRBJ1-5	TRBV15	.	ATDKGPFEQGQPQH
TRBJ2-7	TRBV7-9	.	ASSLGTSALYEQY
TRBJ2-1	TRBV28	.	ASSLSPTGEQF
TRBJ1-4	TRBV5-6	.	ASSSWPPGSKLF
TRBJ1-1	TRBV27	.	ASSLIGGNTEAF
TRBJ2-1	TRBV9	medium-sized	ASSPQGLAGNREQF
TRBJ2-1	TRBV27	.	ASSFPTSGSVGYNEQF
TRBJ2-5	TRBV7-8	medium-sized	ASSLGTSGRKETQY